The clone carrying this T cell receptor beta chain was found a few times. As yet, its antigen is unknown. This specimen belongs to a study of Ad26.COV2.S vaccination and SARS-CoV-2 variants. Study observations and caveats: Overall T cell responses may have been underestimated by the analyses of TCR breadth and depth.

The CDR3 length is 13 residues. J was trimmed by 5 bases and V by 4 bases; bases with no gene match: 2. Germline CDR1 SGHRS, CDR2 YFSETQ. Indicated treatment: roughly 20 received Ad26.COV2.S at low or high dose, single or two shots; about 5 received placebo; per-sample allocation not given. Sampling was performed 63 days after the first vaccine or placebo injection. The table came from immunoSEQ multiplex PCR; TCRdb's copy has only in-frame clones and leaves some out. The table shows some 370,000 clones, with around 82% occurring only once. The clonotype comes from a person aged 18-65 years who received the Ad26.COV2.S COVID-19 vaccine or a placebo. The sample here was peripheral blood, taken in a trial of Ad26.COV2.S vaccine versus placebo. The chain carries TRBV5-1 and TRBJ2-7; 11 bases match TRBD1. CDR3 protein: CASSGQGADEQYF. CDR3 nucleotides: TGCGCCAGCAGCGGACAGGGGGCAGACGAGCAGTACTTC.